A single sample gave rise to the 6 T cell receptor beta chains below, sequenced in a study of response to subunit inactivated influenza vaccine. TCRdb itself ran the RT-PCR reads through MiXCR, one entry per CDR3 protein. This sample has around 500,000 distinct CDR3 sequences, with 9.5% to 12% found just once. This specimen consisted of PBMCs from blood, obtained around seven weeks after vaccination. These receptors all come from a man aged 45-65 years who received an inactivated influenza vaccine.

This clonotype was seen many times. V and J are TRBV7-9 and TRBJ1-1, with D hard to call. V was cut by 1 base and J by 8 bases, with 8 bases left in between. CDR1 and CDR2 from the germline V gene are SEHNR and FQNEAQ (reference sequence). The CDR3 is 12 amino acids. In DNA form, the CDR3 reads TGTGCCAGCAGCTTAGATAGGTTCGAAGCTTTCTTT. Amino acid sequence: CASSLDRFEAFF.

This clonotype was counted at least ten times. The chain couples TRBV29-1 to TRBJ1-2, with D unclear. Trimming stripped 7 bases from V and 2 bases from J, with 8 bases between. This CDR3 region has 11 residues. The V gene's germline CDR1 is SQVTM and CDR2 ANQGSEA. DNA of the CDR3: TGCAGCGCGGCCGGGAACTATGGCTACACCTTC. Encoded protein: CSAAGNYGYTF.

In DNA, the CDR3 is TGCGCCAGCAGTTTTGGGGGAGCGGTCGAGCAGTACTTC. Its protein product is CASSFGGAVEQYF. V is TRBV10-2 and J is TRBJ2-7, with D perhaps TRBD1 or TRBD2 (5 bases each). Germline CDR1 WSHSY, CDR2 SAAADI. The germline V and J ends were trimmed by 5 bases and 6 bases, with 14 bases remaining between them. The CDR3 is 13 residues long.

The chain combines TRBV12-3 or TRBV12-4 with TRBJ2-5, with D possibly matching TRBD2 (6 bases). This CDR3 region has 15 residues. V lost 3 bases to trimming and J lost 1 base, with 12 bases between them. CDR3 bases: TGTGCCAGCAGTTTCGGGGGACCGATCCAAGAGACCCAGTACTTC. Amino acid sequence: CASSFGGPIQETQYF.

This clonotype was counted many times. The chain links TRBV6-1 to TRBJ2-3; 8 bases are a match to TRBD1. The CDR3 extends over 13 amino acids. V gave up 6 bases and J gave up 5 bases; unmatched junction bases: 4. From germline, CDR1 is MNHNS and CDR2 SASEGT. This CDR3 is CASSGTGRDTQYF. The CDR3 DNA sequence: TGTGCCAGCAGCGGGACAGGACGAGATACGCAGTATTTT.

The rearrangement joins TRBV6-2 or TRBV6-3 to TRBJ1-2; weak D call: TRBD1 (5 bases). The CDR3 is 13 residues long. Germline V gives CDR1 MNHEY, CDR2 SVGEGT. V gave up 5 bases and J gave up 4 bases, with 11 bases separating them. CDR3 in DNA: TGTGCCAGCAGTGGCCCCGGGACCTATGGCTACACCTTC. Protein product: CASSGPGTYGYTF.